This T cell receptor (beta chain) was identified in a study of blood T cell repertoires in COVID-19. Study as a whole: T cells, B-cell-depleted T cells, or PBMCs provided the cDNA or gDNA that served as material.

Profiled with immunoSEQ multiplex PCR; TCRdb holds only in-frame clones, not every one. The repertoire holds approximately 120,000 clones, with over 65% as singletons. This CDR3 comprises 13 residues. V trimming: 2 bases; J trimming: 7 bases; junction bases outside the gene matches: 3. Germline CDR1 reads GTSNPN; CDR2 reads SVGIG (reference sequence). This TCR was sampled from a woman aged 60-75 years with acute or convalescent COVID-19. V is TRBV30 and J is TRBJ1-4; TRBD1 agrees at 8 bases. The sample taken for sequencing was peripheral blood. The CDR3 spells CAWSTGGSEKLFF. The DNA for the CDR3 is TGTGCCTGGAGTACAGGGGGATCTGAAAAACTGTTTTTT.